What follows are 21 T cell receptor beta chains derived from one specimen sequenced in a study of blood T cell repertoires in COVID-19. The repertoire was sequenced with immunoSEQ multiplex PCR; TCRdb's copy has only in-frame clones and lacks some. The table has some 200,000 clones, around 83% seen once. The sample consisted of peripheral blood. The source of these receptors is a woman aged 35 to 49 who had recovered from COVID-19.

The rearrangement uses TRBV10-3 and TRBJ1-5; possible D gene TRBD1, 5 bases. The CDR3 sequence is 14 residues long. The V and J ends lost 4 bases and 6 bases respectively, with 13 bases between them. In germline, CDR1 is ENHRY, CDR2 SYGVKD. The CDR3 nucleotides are TGTGCCATCAGTGTCGGCAGGGAAGGTCAGCCCCAGCATTTT. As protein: CAISVGREGQPQHF.

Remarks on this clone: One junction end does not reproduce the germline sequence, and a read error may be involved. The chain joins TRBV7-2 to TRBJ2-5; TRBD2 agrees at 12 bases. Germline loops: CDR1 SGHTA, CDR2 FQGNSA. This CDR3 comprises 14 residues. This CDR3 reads CASSLAGGPETQYF. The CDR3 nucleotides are TGTGCCAGCAGCCTAGCGGGGGGGCCGGAGACCCAGTACTTC. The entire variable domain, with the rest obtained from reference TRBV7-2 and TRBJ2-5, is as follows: GAGVSQSPSNKVTEKGKDVELRCDPISGHTALYWYRQSLGQGLEFLIYFQGNSAPDKSGLPSDRFSAERTGGSVSTLTIQRTQQEDSAVYLCASSLAGGPETQYFGPGTRLLVL.

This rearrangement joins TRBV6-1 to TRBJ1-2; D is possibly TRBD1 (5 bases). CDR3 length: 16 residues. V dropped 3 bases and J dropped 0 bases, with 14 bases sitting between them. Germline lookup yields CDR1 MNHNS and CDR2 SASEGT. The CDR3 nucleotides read TGTGCCAGCAGTGATCCGGGCCGGGGGGCTAACTATGGCTACACCTTC. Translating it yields CASSDPGRGANYGYTF.

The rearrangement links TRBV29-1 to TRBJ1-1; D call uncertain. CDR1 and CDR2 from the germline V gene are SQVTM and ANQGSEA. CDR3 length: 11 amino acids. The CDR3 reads CTIGGNTEAFF. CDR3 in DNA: TGCACCATAGGAGGGAACACTGAAGCTTTCTTT.

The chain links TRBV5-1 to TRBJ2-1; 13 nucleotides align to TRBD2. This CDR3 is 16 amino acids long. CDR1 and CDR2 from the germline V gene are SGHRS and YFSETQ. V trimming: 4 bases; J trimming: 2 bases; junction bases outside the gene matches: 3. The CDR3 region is CASSTLAGGPYNEQFF. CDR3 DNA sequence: TGCGCCAGCAGCACACTAGCGGGGGGGCCCTACAATGAGCAGTTCTTC.

The CDR3 nucleotides read TGTGCCAGCAGCTTGAGAGCGGGGCACGCCCAAGAGACCCAGTACTTC. Protein product: CASSLRAGHAQETQYF. V gene TRBV5-6 combines with J gene TRBJ2-5; the match to TRBD2 covers 7 bases. V gave up 1 base and J gave up 1 base; unmatched junction bases: 7. Germline V gene sequence: CDR1 SGHDT, CDR2 YYEEEE. The CDR3 consists of 16 residues. Based on the CDR3 plus reference TRBV5-6 and TRBJ2-5, the full variable domain is DAGVTQSPTHLIKTRGQQVTLRCSPKSGHDTVSWYQQALGQGPQFIFQYYEEEERQRGNFPDRFSGHQFPNYSSELNVNALLLGDSALYLCASSLRAGHAQETQYFGPGTRLLVL.

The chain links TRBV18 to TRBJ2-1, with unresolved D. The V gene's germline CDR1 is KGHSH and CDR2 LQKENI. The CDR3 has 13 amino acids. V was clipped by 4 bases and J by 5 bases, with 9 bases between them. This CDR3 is CASSQSSDNEQFF. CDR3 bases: TGTGCCAGCTCACAGAGCTCTGACAATGAGCAGTTCTTC.

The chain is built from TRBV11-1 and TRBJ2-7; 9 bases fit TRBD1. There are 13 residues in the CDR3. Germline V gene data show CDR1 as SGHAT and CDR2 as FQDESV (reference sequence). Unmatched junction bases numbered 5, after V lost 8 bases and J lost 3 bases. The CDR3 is CASRLTGGYEQYF. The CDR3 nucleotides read TGTGCCAGCCGTCTGACAGGGGGCTACGAGCAGTACTTC.

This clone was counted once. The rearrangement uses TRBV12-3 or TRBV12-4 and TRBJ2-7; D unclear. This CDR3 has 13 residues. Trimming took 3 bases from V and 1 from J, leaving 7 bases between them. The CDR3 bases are TGTGCCAGCAGTTTGTCGGTTTCCTACGAGCAGTACTTC. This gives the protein CASSLSVSYEQYF.

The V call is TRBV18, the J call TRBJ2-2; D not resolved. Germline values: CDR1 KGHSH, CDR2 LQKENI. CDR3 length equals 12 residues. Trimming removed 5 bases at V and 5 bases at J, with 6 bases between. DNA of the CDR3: TGTGCCAGCTCATCCGTGACCGGGGAGCTGTTTTTT. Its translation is CASSSVTGELFF.

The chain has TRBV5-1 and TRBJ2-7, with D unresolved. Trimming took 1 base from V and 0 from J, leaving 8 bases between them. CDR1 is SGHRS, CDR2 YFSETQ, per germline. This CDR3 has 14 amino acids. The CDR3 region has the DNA TGCGCCAGCAGCTTGACTACCCTCTCCTACGAGCAGTACTTC. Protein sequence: CASSLTTLSYEQYF.

CDR3 nucleotide sequence: TGTGCCAGCAGTGAGACAGGGATGTATGGCTACACCTTC. Translated, it gives CASSETGMYGYTF. The chain employs TRBV25-1 and TRBJ1-2; 7 bases align to TRBD1. J was trimmed by 5 bases and V by 3 bases; bases with no gene match: 3. Germline V lookup: CDR1 MGHDK, CDR2 SYGVNS. The CDR3 runs to 13 residues.

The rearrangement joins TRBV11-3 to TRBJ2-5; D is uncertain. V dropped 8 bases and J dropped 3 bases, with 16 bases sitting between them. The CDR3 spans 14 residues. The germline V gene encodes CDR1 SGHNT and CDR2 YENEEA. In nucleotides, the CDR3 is TGTGCCAGCTCCGTGCCCAGATCCAAAGAGACCCAGTACTTC. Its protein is CASSVPRSKETQYF.

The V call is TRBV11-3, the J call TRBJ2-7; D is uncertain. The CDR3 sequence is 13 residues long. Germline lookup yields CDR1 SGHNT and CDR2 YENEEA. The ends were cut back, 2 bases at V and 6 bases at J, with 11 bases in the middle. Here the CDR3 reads CASSLSRVGEQYF. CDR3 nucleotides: TGTGCCAGCAGCTTATCTCGAGTTGGCGAGCAGTACTTC.

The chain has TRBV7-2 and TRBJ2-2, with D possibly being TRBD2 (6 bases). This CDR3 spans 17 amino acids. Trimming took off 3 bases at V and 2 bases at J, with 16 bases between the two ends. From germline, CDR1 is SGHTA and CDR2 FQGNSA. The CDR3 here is CASSFTRDSLNTGELFF. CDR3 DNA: TGTGCCAGCAGCTTCACTCGGGACTCCTTAAACACCGGGGAGCTGTTTTTT. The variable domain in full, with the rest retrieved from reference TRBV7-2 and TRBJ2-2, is GAGVSQSPSNKVTEKGKDVELRCDPISGHTALYWYRQSLGQGLEFLIYFQGNSAPDKSGLPSDRFSAERTGGSVSTLTIQRTQQEDSAVYLCASSFTRDSLNTGELFFGEGSRLTVL.

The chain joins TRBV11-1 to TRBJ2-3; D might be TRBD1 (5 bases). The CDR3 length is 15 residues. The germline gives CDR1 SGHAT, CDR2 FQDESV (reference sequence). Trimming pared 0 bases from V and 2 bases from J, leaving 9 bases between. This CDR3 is CASSLAQVDTDTQYF. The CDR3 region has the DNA TGTGCCAGCAGCTTAGCACAGGTTGACACAGATACGCAGTATTTT.

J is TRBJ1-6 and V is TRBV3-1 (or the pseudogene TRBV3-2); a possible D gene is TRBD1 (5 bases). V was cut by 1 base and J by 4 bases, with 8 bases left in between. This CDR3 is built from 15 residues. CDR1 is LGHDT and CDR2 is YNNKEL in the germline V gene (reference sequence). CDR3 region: CASSQVTEYNSPLHF. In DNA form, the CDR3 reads TGTGCCAGCAGCCAAGTGACAGAGTATAATTCACCCCTCCACTTT.

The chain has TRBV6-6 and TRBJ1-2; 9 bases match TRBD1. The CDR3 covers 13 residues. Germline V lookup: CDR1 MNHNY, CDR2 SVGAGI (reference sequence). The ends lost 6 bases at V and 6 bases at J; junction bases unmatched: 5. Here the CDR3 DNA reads TGTGCCAGCAGGGACGGGACAGGGAATGGCTACACCTTC. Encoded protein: CASRDGTGNGYTF.

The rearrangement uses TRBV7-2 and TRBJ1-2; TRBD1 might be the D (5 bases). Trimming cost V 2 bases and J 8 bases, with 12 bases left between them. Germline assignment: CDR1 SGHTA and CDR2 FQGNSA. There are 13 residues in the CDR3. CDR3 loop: CASSLIGEGGYTF. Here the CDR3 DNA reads TGTGCCAGCAGCTTAATTGGGGAGGGGGGCTACACCTTC.

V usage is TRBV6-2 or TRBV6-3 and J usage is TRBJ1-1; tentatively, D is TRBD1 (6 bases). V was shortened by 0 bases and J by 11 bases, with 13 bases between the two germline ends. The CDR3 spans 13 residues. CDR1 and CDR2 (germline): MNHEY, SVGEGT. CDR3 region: CASSYSIRGWAFF. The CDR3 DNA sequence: TGTGCCAGCAGTTACTCGATCAGGGGTTGGGCTTTCTTT.

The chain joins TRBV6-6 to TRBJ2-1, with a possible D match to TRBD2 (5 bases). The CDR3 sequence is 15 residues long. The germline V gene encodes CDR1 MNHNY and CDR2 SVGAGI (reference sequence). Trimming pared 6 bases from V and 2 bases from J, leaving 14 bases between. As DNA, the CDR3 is TGTGCCAGCAGCCGACGGACTGACGCCTACAATGAGCAGTTCTTC. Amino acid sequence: CASSRRTDAYNEQFF.